A selection of T cell receptor beta chains follows, all from one sample in a study of cytomegalovirus exposure and HLA in healthy donors. Assay used: immunoSEQ multiplex PCR; TCRdb lists only in-frame clones, some missing. The table lists almost 65,000 clones, around 77% of them singletons. The material sequenced was PBMCs. Source of these receptors: a male donor in good health and CMV-seropositive. Each CDR3 is given with its conserved first and last residue. The order of the fields is J gene, V gene, clone size, D gene, CDR3 DNA, CDR3 protein. D genes are given only for firm matches. Expanded clones are given a class, and other clones once, few, many or no size at all.

j_call: TRBJ2-7
v_call: TRBV28
clone_size: -
d_call: TRBD1
cdr3_nt: TGTGCCAGCGGCCTTACAGGGGCCTACGAGCAGTACTTC
cdr3_aa: CASGLTGAYEQYF

j_call: TRBJ2-5
v_call: TRBV5-6
clone_size: -
d_call: TRBD2
cdr3_nt: TGTGCCAGCAGCTTGGCGGGAGGGGTTGAGACCCAGTACTTC
cdr3_aa: CASSLAGGVETQYF

j_call: TRBJ2-3
v_call: TRBV5-1
clone_size: -
d_call: -
cdr3_nt: TGCGCCAGCAGCTTGGTCGCGAGCAGCACAGATACGCAGTATTTT
cdr3_aa: CASSLVASSTDTQYF

j_call: TRBJ2-5
v_call: TRBV7-8
clone_size: -
d_call: TRBD1
cdr3_nt: TGTGCCAGCAGCTTAACAGGACAGGGAAAGACCCAGTACTTC
cdr3_aa: CASSLTGQGKTQYF

j_call: TRBJ1-1
v_call: TRBV15
clone_size: -
d_call: -
cdr3_nt: TGTGCCACCAGCAGAGAACGGGGGGTGAACACTGAAGCTTTCTTT
cdr3_aa: CATSRERGVNTEAFF

j_call: TRBJ2-1
v_call: TRBV28
clone_size: -
d_call: TRBD1
cdr3_nt: TGTGCCAGCGTCTCCCACCTGGGACAGGGCTCCTACAATGAGCAGTTCTTC
cdr3_aa: CASVSHLGQGSYNEQFF

j_call: TRBJ1-1
v_call: TRBV7-2
clone_size: -
d_call: -
cdr3_nt: TGTGCCAGCAGCCCATACAGGGATAATCGAGCTTTCTTT
cdr3_aa: CASSPYRDNRAFF

j_call: TRBJ1-5
v_call: TRBV19
clone_size: -
d_call: -
cdr3_nt: TGTGCCAGTAGTATTGGCCGTCTAGGGGGTAATCAGCCCCAGCATTTT
cdr3_aa: CASSIGRLGGNQPQHF

j_call: TRBJ2-7
v_call: TRBV6-5
clone_size: once
d_call: -
cdr3_nt: TGTGCCAGCAAATCCCCTTGGGGACAAGGCTACGAGCAGTACTTC
cdr3_aa: CASKSPWGQGYEQYF

j_call: TRBJ2-2
v_call: TRBV2
clone_size: -
d_call: -
cdr3_nt: TGTGCCAGCAGAGAAGGTCAGGGGACCGGGGAGCTGTTTTTT
cdr3_aa: CASREGQGTGELFF

j_call: TRBJ1-3
v_call: TRBV5-1
clone_size: few
d_call: -
cdr3_nt: TGCGCCAGCAGCCTGAACACACGGAGCTCTGGAAACACCATATATTTT
cdr3_aa: CASSLNTRSSGNTIYF

j_call: TRBJ1-1
v_call: TRBV5-6
clone_size: once
d_call: TRBD1
cdr3_nt: TGTGCCAGCAGCTTGGGACAGGGCAATGGTGGGCCTTTCTTT
cdr3_aa: CASSLGQGNGGPFF

j_call: TRBJ2-3
v_call: TRBV5-4
clone_size: -
d_call: TRBD2
cdr3_nt: TGTGCCAGCACCATTGGGCTAGCGGGGGCCCGGACGGATACGCAGTATTTT
cdr3_aa: CASTIGLAGARTDTQYF

j_call: TRBJ2-3
v_call: TRBV4-3
clone_size: -
d_call: TRBD2
cdr3_nt: TGCGCCAGCAGCCAAAGAGTCCCGTGGACTAGCGGGGCCACAGATACGCAGTATTTT
cdr3_aa: CASSQRVPWTSGATDTQYF

j_call: TRBJ1-1
v_call: TRBV12-5
clone_size: -
d_call: -
cdr3_nt: TGTGCTAGTGGTTTGGACCATTCATACGGGAACACTGAAGCTTTCTTT
cdr3_aa: CASGLDHSYGNTEAFF

j_call: TRBJ1-2
v_call: TRBV9
clone_size: once
d_call: TRBD1
cdr3_nt: TGTGCCAGCAGCGTACGGACAGGGCAAAGTGGCTACACCTTC
cdr3_aa: CASSVRTGQSGYTF

j_call: TRBJ1-6
v_call: TRBV4-3
clone_size: -
d_call: -
cdr3_nt: TGCGCCAGCAGCCAAGATCTAGGTAGCTCACCCCTCCACTTT
cdr3_aa: CASSQDLGSSPLHF

j_call: TRBJ1-2
v_call: TRBV5-6
clone_size: -
d_call: TRBD1
cdr3_nt: TGTGCCAGCAGCTTGGCGTGGACAGGGGGTTTTATGTCCCCCTATGGCTACACCTTC
cdr3_aa: CASSLAWTGGFMSPYGYTF

j_call: TRBJ2-7
v_call: TRBV5-6
clone_size: -
d_call: -
cdr3_nt: TGTGCCAGCAGCTTAACAGAATACGAGCAGTACTTC
cdr3_aa: CASSLTEYEQYF

j_call: TRBJ1-3
v_call: TRBV28
clone_size: -
d_call: TRBD1
cdr3_nt: TGTGCCAGCAGTCCCCCCCAGGGGGCGCTTAGCTTCGGAAACACCATATATTTT
cdr3_aa: CASSPPQGALSFGNTIYF

j_call: TRBJ1-1
v_call: TRBV20-1
clone_size: -
d_call: -
cdr3_nt: TGCAGTGCTAGAGATTCCGCTGAAGCTTTCTTT
cdr3_aa: CSARDSAEAFF

j_call: TRBJ1-5
v_call: TRBV28
clone_size: -
d_call: -
cdr3_nt: TGTGCCAGCAGTTTGAGAGATAATAAACATCAGCCCCAGCATTTT
cdr3_aa: CASSLRDNKHQPQHF

j_call: TRBJ1-2
v_call: TRBV14
clone_size: -
d_call: TRBD1
cdr3_nt: TGTGCCAGCAGCCAATGGAGGGGGCCGGAAGGCTACACCTTC
cdr3_aa: CASSQWRGPEGYTF

j_call: TRBJ1-6
v_call: TRBV2
clone_size: once
d_call: TRBD1
cdr3_nt: TGTGCCAGCACCGGACAGGCGTATAATTCACCCCTCCACTTT
cdr3_aa: CASTGQAYNSPLHF

j_call: TRBJ1-3
v_call: TRBV7-9
clone_size: -
d_call: -
cdr3_nt: TGTGCCAGCAGCCCAGGGTCCACGATCTCTGGAAACACCATATATTTT
cdr3_aa: CASSPGSTISGNTIYF

j_call: TRBJ2-1
v_call: TRBV19
clone_size: -
d_call: -
cdr3_nt: TGTGCCAGTAGTATACGACGCGATATGCGGGGAGCGCGAAATGAGCAGTTCTTC
cdr3_aa: CASSIRRDMRGARNEQFF

j_call: TRBJ1-2
v_call: TRBV9
clone_size: -
d_call: -
cdr3_nt: TGTGCCAGCAGCGGTGCATGGAGCGGTGGGGATGGCTACACCTTC
cdr3_aa: CASSGAWSGGDGYTF

j_call: TRBJ2-1
v_call: TRBV4-2
clone_size: -
d_call: -
cdr3_nt: TGTGCCAGCAGCCAAGACGGAGTCTACAATGAGCAGTTCTTC
cdr3_aa: CASSQDGVYNEQFF

j_call: TRBJ1-3
v_call: TRBV6-5
clone_size: -
d_call: TRBD1
cdr3_nt: TGTGCCGTACTTCCCGGACAGGCCTCTGGAAACACCATATATTTT
cdr3_aa: CAVLPGQASGNTIYF

j_call: TRBJ2-1
v_call: TRBV7-2
clone_size: few
d_call: -
cdr3_nt: TGTGCCAGCAGCCCCCCCCTATATGAGCAGTTCTTC
cdr3_aa: CASSPPLYEQFF

j_call: TRBJ2-5
v_call: TRBV29-1
clone_size: -
d_call: TRBD2
cdr3_nt: TGCAGCGTTCAAGCGGGGAAAGAGACCCAGTACTTC
cdr3_aa: CSVQAGKETQYF

j_call: TRBJ1-2
v_call: TRBV4-1
clone_size: -
d_call: TRBD1
cdr3_nt: TGCGCCAGCAGCCAAGTTCAGGTAACAGGGGCGAACTATGGCTACACCTTC
cdr3_aa: CASSQVQVTGANYGYTF

j_call: TRBJ1-5
v_call: TRBV19
clone_size: once
d_call: TRBD1
cdr3_nt: TGTGCCAGTAGTATAGGGGCACAGGGGAGCAATCAGCCCCAGCATTTT
cdr3_aa: CASSIGAQGSNQPQHF

j_call: TRBJ1-4
v_call: TRBV19
clone_size: few
d_call: -
cdr3_nt: TGTGCCAGTACCACAGGGTTTGGTGAAAAACTGTTTTTT
cdr3_aa: CASTTGFGEKLFF

j_call: TRBJ2-1
v_call: TRBV9
clone_size: -
d_call: -
cdr3_nt: TGTGCCAGCAGCGAGTCCTCTAGAATCGATGAGCAGTTCTTC
cdr3_aa: CASSESSRIDEQFF

j_call: TRBJ1-5
v_call: TRBV29-1
clone_size: once
d_call: -
cdr3_nt: TGCAGCGCTATTGGGGCAGGAATTGATCAGCCCCAGCATTTT
cdr3_aa: CSAIGAGIDQPQHF

j_call: TRBJ1-1
v_call: TRBV21-1
clone_size: -
d_call: -
cdr3_nt: TGTGCCAGCAGGGGCAAACAGGGGTTCGTGAACACTGAAGCTTTCTTT
cdr3_aa: CASRGKQGFVNTEAFF

j_call: TRBJ2-5
v_call: TRBV7-2
clone_size: -
d_call: TRBD1
cdr3_nt: TGTGCCAGCAGGGGAAGGACAGGACAAGAGACCCAGTACTTC
cdr3_aa: CASRGRTGQETQYF

j_call: TRBJ2-7
v_call: TRBV4-1
clone_size: -
d_call: -
cdr3_nt: TGCGCCAGCAGCCGGAGGGGAGACGAGCAGTACTTC
cdr3_aa: CASSRRGDEQYF

j_call: TRBJ1-6
v_call: TRBV4-1
clone_size: -
d_call: -
cdr3_nt: TGCGCCAGCAGCCGTCTCGGGGAGAATTCACCCCTCCACTTT
cdr3_aa: CASSRLGENSPLHF

j_call: TRBJ2-3
v_call: TRBV7-3
clone_size: -
d_call: -
cdr3_nt: TGTGCCAGCAGCTTAACGCAGGGGCATACGCAGTATTTT
cdr3_aa: CASSLTQGHTQYF

j_call: TRBJ1-2
v_call: TRBV2
clone_size: -
d_call: TRBD1
cdr3_nt: TGTGCCAGCAGTGCGACAGGGACTGAGTATGGCTACACCTTC
cdr3_aa: CASSATGTEYGYTF

j_call: TRBJ1-2
v_call: TRBV30
clone_size: -
d_call: -
cdr3_nt: TGTGCCTGGACTATCGACAGCAACTATGGCTACACCTTC
cdr3_aa: CAWTIDSNYGYTF

j_call: TRBJ1-2
v_call: TRBV19
clone_size: -
d_call: TRBD1
cdr3_nt: TGTGCCAGTAGTCGCCTCCAAGGCAGGGGGCAGGATGGCTACACCTTC
cdr3_aa: CASSRLQGRGQDGYTF

j_call: TRBJ2-1
v_call: TRBV28
clone_size: many
d_call: -
cdr3_nt: TGTGCCAGCAGTTTATTAGGGGGGGATTTATATGAGCAGTTCTTC
cdr3_aa: CASSLLGGDLYEQFF

j_call: TRBJ1-1
v_call: TRBV5-1
clone_size: few
d_call: -
cdr3_nt: TGCGCCAGCAGCGGGGGAGCGGGGTACACTGAAGCTTTCTTT
cdr3_aa: CASSGGAGYTEAFF

j_call: TRBJ2-1
v_call: TRBV30
clone_size: -
d_call: TRBD2
cdr3_nt: TGTGCCTGGGGTCCCCTACGGGGGGATCACAATGAGCAGTTCTTC
cdr3_aa: CAWGPLRGDHNEQFF

j_call: TRBJ2-2
v_call: TRBV6-4
clone_size: -
d_call: TRBD1
cdr3_nt: TGTGCCAGCAGTGAACAGGGGACCGGGGAGCTGTTTTTT
cdr3_aa: CASSEQGTGELFF

j_call: TRBJ2-7
v_call: TRBV6-5
clone_size: -
d_call: -
cdr3_nt: TGTGCCAGCAGTTACCTCGGGGGGCCGGGCTCCTACGAGCAGTACTTC
cdr3_aa: CASSYLGGPGSYEQYF

j_call: TRBJ2-7
v_call: TRBV27
clone_size: -
d_call: -
cdr3_nt: TGTGCCAGCAGTTCCACCTACGAGCAGTACTTC
cdr3_aa: CASSSTYEQYF

j_call: TRBJ1-6
v_call: TRBV30
clone_size: -
d_call: TRBD1
cdr3_nt: TGTGCCTGGAACGTCGGACAGGGGCCTAATTCACCCCTCCACTTT
cdr3_aa: CAWNVGQGPNSPLHF

j_call: TRBJ2-7
v_call: TRBV28
clone_size: -
d_call: -
cdr3_nt: TGTGCCAGCTCGATTCACAGGGTTGGGTACGAGCAGTACTTC
cdr3_aa: CASSIHRVGYEQYF

j_call: TRBJ1-1
v_call: TRBV16
clone_size: -
d_call: TRBD1
cdr3_nt: TGTGCCAGCAGCCATCTCCAGGGGGAAGGGGGATACACTGAAGCTTTCTTT
cdr3_aa: CASSHLQGEGGYTEAFF

j_call: TRBJ2-1
v_call: TRBV11-2
clone_size: -
d_call: TRBD1
cdr3_nt: TGTGCCAGCAGCTCCCCTGCCACCAGGGGGCTGGGTTACAATGAGCAGTTCTTC
cdr3_aa: CASSSPATRGLGYNEQFF

j_call: TRBJ2-5
v_call: TRBV7-8
clone_size: -
d_call: TRBD1
cdr3_nt: TGTGCCAGCAGCCTATCTAACAGGGGTGAGGAGACCCAGTACTTC
cdr3_aa: CASSLSNRGEETQYF